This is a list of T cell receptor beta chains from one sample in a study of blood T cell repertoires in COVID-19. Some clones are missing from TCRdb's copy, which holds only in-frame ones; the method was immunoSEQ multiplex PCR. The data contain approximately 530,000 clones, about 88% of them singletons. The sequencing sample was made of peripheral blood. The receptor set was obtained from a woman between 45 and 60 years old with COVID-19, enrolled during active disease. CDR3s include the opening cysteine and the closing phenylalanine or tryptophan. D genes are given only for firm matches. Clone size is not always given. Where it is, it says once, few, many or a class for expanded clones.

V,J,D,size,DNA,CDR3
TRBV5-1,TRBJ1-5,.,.,TGCGCCAGCAGCCCGGATGTCACCCCCGGGCAGCCCCAGCATTTT,CASSPDVTPGQPQHF
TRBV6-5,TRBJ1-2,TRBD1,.,TGTGCCAGCAGTTCTTGGACAGGGGAGGGCTACACCTTC,CASSSWTGEGYTF
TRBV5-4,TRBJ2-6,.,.,TGTGCCAGCAGCCCTCAGATTCGGAGCACCAACGTCCTGACTTTC,CASSPQIRSTNVLTF
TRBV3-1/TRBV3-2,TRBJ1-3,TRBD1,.,TGTGCCAGCAGGGATCAGGGGGCTGGAAACACCATATATTTT,CASRDQGAGNTIYF
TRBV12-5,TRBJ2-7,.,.,TGTGCTAGTGGTTTGTCCCTCTTGGCCTCCTACGAGCAGTACTTC,CASGLSLLASYEQYF
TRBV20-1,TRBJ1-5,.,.,TGCAGTGCTAGTAGTCAGGCGATCAATCAGCCCCAGCATTTT,CSASSQAINQPQHF
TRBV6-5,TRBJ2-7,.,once,TGTGCCAGCAGTTCCCCGGGTACGGCCTACGAGCAGTACTTC,CASSSPGTAYEQYF
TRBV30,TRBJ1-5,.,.,TGTGCCTGGAGTCCCGACAGGAACCAGCCCCAGCATTTT,CAWSPDRNQPQHF
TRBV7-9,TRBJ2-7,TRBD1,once,TGTGCCAGCAGCCACATGGACAGGTCTCCCTACGAGCAGTACTTC,CASSHMDRSPYEQYF
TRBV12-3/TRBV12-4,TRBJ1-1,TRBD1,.,TGTGCCAGCATCAACAGGGGTGAAGCTTTCTTT,CASINRGEAFF
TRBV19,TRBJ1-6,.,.,TGTGCCAGTAGCAGAAACAGGGAAAATTCACCCCTCCACTTT,CASSRNRENSPLHF
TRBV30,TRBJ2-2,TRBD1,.,TGTGCCTGGATGAAAAGGACAGGGGCCGGGGAGCTGTTTTTT,CAWMKRTGAGELFF
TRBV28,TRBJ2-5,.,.,TGTGCCAGCAGTTTATCCGGAGAGACCCAGTACTTC,CASSLSGETQYF
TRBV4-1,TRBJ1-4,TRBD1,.,TGCGCCAGCAGCATGCTAATGACCGGGACAGGGGGCTCCCTTAATGAAAAACTGTTTTTT,CASSMLMTGTGGSLNEKLFF
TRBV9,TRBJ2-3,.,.,TGTGCCAGCAGCGTCGATGAGCGGGATACGCAGTATTTT,CASSVDERDTQYF
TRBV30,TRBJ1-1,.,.,TGTGCCTGGAGTGGGGCAGCCAACACTGAAGCTTTCTTT,CAWSGAANTEAFF
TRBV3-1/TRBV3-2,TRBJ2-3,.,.,TGTGCCAGCAGCCAAAAGGGGCAAGCAGATACGCAGTATTTT,CASSQKGQADTQYF
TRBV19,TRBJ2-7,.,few,TGTGCCAGTAGTATAAGTGATACAGGGGAGCAGTACTTC,CASSISDTGEQYF
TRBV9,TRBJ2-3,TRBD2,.,TGTGCCAGCAGCTCGAGGACTAGCCTCCGGTGGCAGTATTTT,CASSSRTSLRWQYF
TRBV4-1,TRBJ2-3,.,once,TGCGCCAGCAGCCAAGATAAAGATCAACTCCCAACGCGACTGCGTTTAACGCAGTATTTT,CASSQDKDQLPTRLRLTQYF
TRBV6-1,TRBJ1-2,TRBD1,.,TGTGCCAGCAGTGAAGCCGGGACAGGGGCCTATGGCTACACCTTC,CASSEAGTGAYGYTF
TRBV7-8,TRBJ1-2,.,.,TGTGCCAGCAGTTGGGGGGACTCAGCTAACTATGGCTACACCTTC,CASSWGDSANYGYTF
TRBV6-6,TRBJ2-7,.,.,TGTGCCAGCAGCCACGGAGGACCTTACGAGCAGTACTTC,CASSHGGPYEQYF
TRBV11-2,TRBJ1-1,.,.,TGTGCCAGCAGCCCGGCGGACACTGAAGCTTTCTTT,CASSPADTEAFF
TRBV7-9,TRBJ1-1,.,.,TGTGCCAGTCACCCAGGGCGGACTGAAGCTTTCTTT,CASHPGRTEAFF
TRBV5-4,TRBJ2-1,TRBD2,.,TGTGCCAGCAGCCCCGGACTAGCGGGGGAGCCTGGGAATGAGCAGTTCTTC,CASSPGLAGEPGNEQFF
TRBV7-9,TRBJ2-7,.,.,TGTGCCAGCAGCTTAGAACAGTTCTACGAGCAGTACTTC,CASSLEQFYEQYF
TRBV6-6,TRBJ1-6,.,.,TGTGCCAGCAGTCGAACAGGTCCCGTGGGCTCCTATAATTCACCCCTCCACTTT,CASSRTGPVGSYNSPLHF
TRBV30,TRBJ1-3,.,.,TGTGCCTGGAGTGGCGGGGTGGCTGGAAACACCATATATTTT,CAWSGGVAGNTIYF
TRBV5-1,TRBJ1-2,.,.,TGCGCCAGCAGCCTCGACAGCACCTATGGCTACACCTTC,CASSLDSTYGYTF
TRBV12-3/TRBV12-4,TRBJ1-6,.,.,TGTGCCAGCAGTTTCGGGGGTAATTCACCCCTCCACTTT,CASSFGGNSPLHF
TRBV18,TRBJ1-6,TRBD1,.,TGTGCCAGCTCACCAACTGGACAGGGTGGTTCACCCCTCCACTTT,CASSPTGQGGSPLHF
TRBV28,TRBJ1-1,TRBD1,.,TGTGCCAGCATAACGGGACAGGGTAATGAAGCTTTCTTT,CASITGQGNEAFF
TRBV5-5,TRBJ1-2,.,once,TGTGCCAGCAGCTTGGGAAGGGGAGGGGGCTACACCTTC,CASSLGRGGGYTF
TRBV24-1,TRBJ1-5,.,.,TGTGCCACGAATTCAGGGGCGGGTCAGCCCCAGCATTTT,CATNSGAGQPQHF
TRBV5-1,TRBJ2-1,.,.,TGCGCCAGCAGCTTGGACGGGTGGAGGCGCTACTACAATGAGCAGTTCTTC,CASSLDGWRRYYNEQFF
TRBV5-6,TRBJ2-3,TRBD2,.,TGTGCCAGCAGCTTGCCGAGACTAGCGACAGATACGCAGTATTTT,CASSLPRLATDTQYF
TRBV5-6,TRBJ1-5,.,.,TGTGCCAGCAGTTTTACGGGACTCTCAGAGCAGCCCCAGCATTTT,CASSFTGLSEQPQHF
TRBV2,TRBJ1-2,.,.,TGTGCCAGCAGCCCCGAGGGCGGCGGCTATGGCTACACCTTC,CASSPEGGGYGYTF
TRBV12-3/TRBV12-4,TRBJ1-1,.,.,TGTGCCAGCAGTTTCGCTAAGAACACTGAAGCTTTCTTT,CASSFAKNTEAFF
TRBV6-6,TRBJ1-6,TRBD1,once,TGTGCCAGCAGTCAGGGACAGGGGGAAAATTCACCCCTCCACTTT,CASSQGQGENSPLHF
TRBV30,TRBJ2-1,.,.,TGTGCCCTTACCCTAGGCTATGAGCAGTTCTTC,CALTLGYEQFF
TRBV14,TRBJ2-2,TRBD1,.,TGTGCCAGCAGCCAACACAGGGGGAACACCGGGGAGCTGTTTTTT,CASSQHRGNTGELFF
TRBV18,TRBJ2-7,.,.,TGTGCCAGCTCACCGCCGGCCGGGGGAGAGCAGTACTTC,CASSPPAGGEQYF
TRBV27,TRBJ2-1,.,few,TGTGCCAGCAGTTTCCCACTGCCGGGCGGGTCCAATGAGCAGTTCTTC,CASSFPLPGGSNEQFF
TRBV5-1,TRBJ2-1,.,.,TGCGCCAGCAGCTTGGGAATATACCCCGGCAATGAGCAGTTCTTC,CASSLGIYPGNEQFF
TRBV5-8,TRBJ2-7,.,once,TGTGCCAGCAGCCTCCTCCGGGACGCTCTGGGGGGCTACGAGCAGTACTTC,CASSLLRDALGGYEQYF
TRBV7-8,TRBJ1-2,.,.,TGTGCCAGCAGCTTAGGAGTCCGCCCCTATGGCTACACCTTC,CASSLGVRPYGYTF
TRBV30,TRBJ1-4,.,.,TGTGCCTGGACTAGACAGTTAGATGAAAAACTGTTTTTT,CAWTRQLDEKLFF
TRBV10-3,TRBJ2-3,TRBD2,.,TGTGCCATCAGTGAGTTGTCTAGCGGGGGGGCAGATACGCAGTATTTT,CAISELSSGGADTQYF
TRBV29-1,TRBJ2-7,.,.,TGCAGCGTGAGGCAGGACAGCTACGAGCAGTACTTC,CSVRQDSYEQYF